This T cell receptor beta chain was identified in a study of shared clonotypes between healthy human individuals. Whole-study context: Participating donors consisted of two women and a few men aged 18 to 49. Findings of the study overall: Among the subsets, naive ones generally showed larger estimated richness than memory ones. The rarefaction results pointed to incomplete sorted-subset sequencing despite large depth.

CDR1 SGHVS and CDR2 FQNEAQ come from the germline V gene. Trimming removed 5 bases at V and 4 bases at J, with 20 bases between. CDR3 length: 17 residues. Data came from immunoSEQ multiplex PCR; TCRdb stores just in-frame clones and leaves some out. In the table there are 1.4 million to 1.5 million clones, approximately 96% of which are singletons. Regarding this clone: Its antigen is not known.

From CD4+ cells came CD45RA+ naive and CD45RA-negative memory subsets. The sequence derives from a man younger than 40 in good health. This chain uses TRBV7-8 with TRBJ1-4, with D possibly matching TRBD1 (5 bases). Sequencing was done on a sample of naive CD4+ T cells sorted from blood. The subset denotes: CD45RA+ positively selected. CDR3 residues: CASSRPGVGPNNEKLFF. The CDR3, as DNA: TGTGCCAGCAGCCGGCCGGGTGTGGGACCGAATAATGAAAAACTGTTTTTT. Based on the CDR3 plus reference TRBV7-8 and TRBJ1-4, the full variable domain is GAGVSQSPRYKVAKRGQDVALRCDPISGHVSLFWYQQALGQGPEFLTYFQNEAQLDKSGLPSDRFFAERPEGSVSTLKIQRTQQEDSAVYLCASSRPGVGPNNEKLFFGSGTQLSVL.